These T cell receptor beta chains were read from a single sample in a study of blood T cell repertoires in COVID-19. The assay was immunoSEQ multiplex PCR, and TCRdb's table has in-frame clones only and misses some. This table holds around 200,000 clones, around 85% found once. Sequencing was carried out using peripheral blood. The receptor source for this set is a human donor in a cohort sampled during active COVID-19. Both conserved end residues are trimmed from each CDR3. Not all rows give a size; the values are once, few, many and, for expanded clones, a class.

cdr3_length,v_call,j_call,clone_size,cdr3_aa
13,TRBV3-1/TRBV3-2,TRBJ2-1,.,ASSPSGRGYNEQF
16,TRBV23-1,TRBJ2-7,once,ASSQSAGLRRGLSEQY
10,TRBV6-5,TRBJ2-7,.,ASRTGSYEQY
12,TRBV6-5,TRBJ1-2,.,ASRKGQGGYGYT
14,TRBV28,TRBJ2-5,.,ASSSAGTSGMKTQY
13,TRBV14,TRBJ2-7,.,ASSHTSGRPGEQY
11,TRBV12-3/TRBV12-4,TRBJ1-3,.,ASSLRTGGTIY
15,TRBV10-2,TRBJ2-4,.,ASSDPTGLGAKNIQY
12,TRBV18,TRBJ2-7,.,ASSPPGQDYEQY
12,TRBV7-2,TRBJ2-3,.,ASSPTSATDTQY
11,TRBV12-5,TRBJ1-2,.,ASGLEQVQGYT
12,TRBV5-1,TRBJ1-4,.,ASSFGGMNEKLF